The TCR beta chain described here comes from a study of B cell selection in AIRE deficiency. Only in-frame clones appear in the TCRdb table, and some are missing; sequencing was by immunoSEQ multiplex PCR. The sample contains around 24,000 clones, approximately 96% of which appear only once. The CDR3 runs 16 residues. CDR1 GTSNPN and CDR2 SVGIG come from the germline V gene (reference sequence). V lost 0 bases and J lost 7; bases outside the gene matches: 5. Concerning this clone: The antigen is unknown.

Sorting defined conventional CD4 T cells as CD4+CD127+. Findings and limits, study-wide: Only 8.5% to 9.5% of 3,500 to 4,500 shared Treg sequences were patient-specific; about 33% healthy-specific. Patient Tconv cells held 25% to 35% of Treg sequences shared by healthy donors. Shorter CDR3s marked shared Treg sequences, biased toward few non-templated insertions.

The chain uses TRBV30 and TRBJ2-1; 14 bases map to TRBD2. The receptor's source is a human donor in good health. The specimen was CD4+CD127+ conventional T cells sorted from PBMCs. The CDR3 loop is CAWSVPTSGGANEQFF. The CDR3 DNA follows: TGTGCCTGGAGTGTACCGACTAGCGGGGGGGCTAATGAGCAGTTCTTC. The full variable domain, rest sourced from reference TRBV30 and TRBJ2-1, is SQTIHQWPATLVQPVGSPLSLECTVEGTSNPNLYWYRQAAGRGLQLLFYSVGIGQISSEVPQNLSASRPQDRQFILSSKKLLLSDSGFYLCAWSVPTSGGANEQFFGPGTRLTVL.